Listed below are T cell receptor beta chains from one sample, sequenced in a study of CD8 T cells in ankylosing spondylitis. A single record per CDR3 protein comes from TCRdb applying MiXCR to the 5' RACE reads. The sample includes roughly 670,000 distinct CDR3 sequences, around 19% of them seen just once. Sample: blood, either unsorted or a sorted T cell fraction (not recorded which). The source is a male donor with ankylosing spondylitis. Both conserved end residues are part of each CDR3. The D gene is left open where the match is weak. Size is stated for part of the rows, as once, few or many counts, or as a class when the clone is expanded.

D gene	V gene	clone size	J gene	CDR3 protein	CDR3 DNA
TRBD1	TRBV3-1	-	TRBJ1-4	CASSQAGQGSEKLFF	TGTGCCAGCAGCCAGGCCGGACAGGGGAGTGAAAAACTGTTTTTT
TRBD2	TRBV7-8	-	TRBJ2-1	CASSLRGRGVGDNEQFF	TGTGCCAGCAGCTTAAGAGGGCGGGGGGTCGGGGACAATGAGCAGTTCTTC
-	TRBV2	-	TRBJ2-1	CASSRMYNEQFF	TGTGCCAGCAGTAGAATGTACAATGAGCAGTTCTTC
-	TRBV5-5	few	TRBJ2-1	CASSARDNSYNEQFF	TGTGCCAGCAGCGCCCGGGACAACTCCTACAATGAGCAGTTCTTC
-	TRBV16	few	TRBJ1-2	CASSQSGDYSHRGYTF	TGTGCCAGCAGCCAATCAGGGGACTATTCCCACCGGGGCTACACCTTC
-	TRBV7-8	-	TRBJ2-1	CASSLGRGIDSYNEQFF	TGTGCCAGCAGCTTAGGTCGGGGGATAGACTCCTACAATGAGCAGTTCTTC
TRBD1	TRBV6-1	few	TRBJ1-6	CASRSTGGYSPLHF	TGTGCCAGCAGGTCGACAGGGGGATACTCACCCCTCCACTTT
-	TRBV7-2	few	TRBJ1-5	CASSLVWGSNQPQHF	TGTGCCAGCAGCTTAGTATGGGGTAGCAATCAGCCCCAGCATTTT
-	TRBV7-2	many	TRBJ2-3	CASSLDREDTQYF	TGTGCCAGCAGCTTAGACAGGGAAGATACGCAGTATTTT
-	TRBV29-1	-	TRBJ2-7	CSVEEGGSEQYF	TGCAGCGTCGAGGAGGGGGGATCCGAGCAGTACTTC
-	TRBV12-3/TRBV12-4	many	TRBJ1-1	CASSDFMNTEAFF	TGTGCCAGCTCCGACTTCATGAACACTGAAGCTTTCTTT
TRBD1	TRBV6-2/TRBV6-3	-	TRBJ2-7	CASSAGTGSSYEQYF	TGTGCCAGCAGTGCCGGGACAGGTAGCTCCTACGAGCAGTACTTC
-	TRBV4-2	few	TRBJ2-2	CASSQDSPQDWNTGELFF	TGTGCCAGCAGCCAAGATTCCCCTCAGGACTGGAACACCGGGGAGCTGTTTTTT
TRBD2	TRBV29-1	-	TRBJ2-1	CSVPPTSGRANEQFF	TGCAGCGTCCCCCCCACTAGCGGGAGGGCTAATGAGCAGTTCTTC
-	TRBV9	-	TRBJ2-3	CASSVTAADTQYF	TGTGCCAGCAGCGTGACAGCGGCAGATACGCAGTATTTT
-	TRBV29-1	few	TRBJ1-1	CSVDEVTEAFF	TGCAGCGTTGATGAAGTCACTGAAGCTTTCTTT
-	TRBV4-3	-	TRBJ2-3	CASSQAGGHTDTQYF	TGCGCCAGCAGCCAAGCCGGAGGGCATACAGATACGCAGTATTTT
-	TRBV9	many	TRBJ2-7	CASSPRLDGEQYF	TGTGCCAGCAGCCCAAGACTAGACGGCGAGCAGTACTTC
-	TRBV7-9	-	TRBJ2-7	CASSPRSGMIHEQYF	TGTGCCAGCAGCCCCCGATCGGGTATGATCCACGAGCAGTACTTC
-	TRBV3-1	once	TRBJ2-7	CASSQGPADTYEQYF	TGTGCCAGCAGCCAAGGCCCAGCCGATACCTACGAGCAGTACTTC
TRBD2	TRBV20-1	few	TRBJ2-5	CSATPLAGRVETQYF	TGCAGTGCTACCCCACTAGCGGGGAGGGTGGAGACCCAGTACTTC
-	TRBV29-1	-	TRBJ1-1	CSVKTGTEAFF	TGCAGCGTTAAAACCGGCACTGAAGCTTTCTTT
TRBD2	TRBV5-1	-	TRBJ2-7	CASSLGLAGGPLYEQYF	TGCGCCAGCAGCTTGGGCTTAGCGGGGGGACCGTTGTACGAGCAGTACTTC
-	TRBV12-3/TRBV12-4	-	TRBJ1-2	CASSFNSYGGEGHGYTF	TGTGCCAGCAGTTTCAATTCATACGGGGGGGAAGGTCATGGCTACACCTTC
-	TRBV7-6	-	TRBJ2-2	CASSLDLSPQNTGELFF	TGTGCCAGCAGCTTAGACCTATCGCCTCAGAACACCGGGGAGCTGTTTTTT
TRBD1	TRBV20-1	-	TRBJ1-2	CSARPLGQGVGYGYTF	TGCAGTGCTAGACCCTTGGGACAGGGGGTGGGCTATGGCTACACCTTC
-	TRBV20-1	once	TRBJ2-5	CSARDKGVSVETQYF	TGCAGTGCTAGAGATAAAGGGGTTAGTGTGGAGACCCAGTACTTC
TRBD2	TRBV3-1	-	TRBJ2-3	CASSQDLGREATDTQYF	TGTGCCAGCAGCCAAGATCTGGGTCGGGAGGCAACAGATACGCAGTATTTT
-	TRBV7-6	-	TRBJ2-7	CASSLVASEQYF	TGTGCCAGCAGCTTGGTAGCGAGTGAGCAGTACTTC
-	TRBV5-5	-	TRBJ2-2	CASRPGDGRNTGELFF	TGTGCCAGCAGGCCTGGGGACGGGAGGAACACCGGGGAGCTGTTTTTT
TRBD1	TRBV29-1	few	TRBJ1-3	CSALQGAGNTIYF	TGCAGCGCCTTACAGGGGGCTGGAAACACCATATATTTT
TRBD2	TRBV6-2/TRBV6-3	few	TRBJ2-1	CASSSWASGRVNEQFF	TGTGCCAGCAGTTCTTGGGCTAGCGGGAGGGTTAATGAGCAGTTCTTC
-	TRBV24-1	few	TRBJ1-5	CATSWEGVRNQPQHF	TGTGCCACCAGCTGGGAGGGGGTGCGCAATCAGCCCCAGCATTTT
TRBD1	TRBV5-1	-	TRBJ2-7	CASREDGTGPYEQYF	TGCGCCAGCAGGGAAGACGGGACAGGGCCCTACGAGCAGTACTTC
-	TRBV10-3	-	TRBJ2-5	CAINRPEQETQYF	TGTGCCATCAACCGACCGGAACAAGAGACCCAGTACTTC
-	TRBV11-2	-	TRBJ1-1	CASSLRYTEAFF	TGTGCCAGCAGCTTAAGATACACTGAAGCTTTCTTT
-	TRBV20-1	-	TRBJ2-5	CSARDSRPETQYF	TGCAGTGCCAGGGACTCCCGCCCAGAGACCCAGTACTTC
-	TRBV4-1	-	TRBJ2-5	CASSQVEGHLQETQYF	TGCGCCAGCAGCCAAGTTGAGGGACACCTACAAGAGACCCAGTACTTC
-	TRBV7-9	few	TRBJ2-5	CASISFGMETQYF	TGTGCCAGCATCTCGTTCGGAATGGAGACCCAGTACTTC
-	TRBV9	-	TRBJ2-1	CASSVAAGASYNEQFF	TGTGCCAGCAGCGTAGCGGCGGGGGCCTCCTACAATGAGCAGTTCTTC
TRBD1	TRBV7-9	-	TRBJ1-5	CASSLGTGPDNQPQHF	TGTGCCAGCAGCTTAGGGACAGGGCCCGACAATCAGCCCCAGCATTTT
-	TRBV10-3	-	TRBJ1-1	CAIRDLDDFEAFF	TGTGCCATCAGGGACCTGGACGATTTTGAAGCTTTCTTT
TRBD2	TRBV2	-	TRBJ2-1	CASSLGTSGGWKQFF	TGTGCCAGCAGTTTGGGGACTAGCGGGGGGTGGAAGCAGTTCTTC
-	TRBV12-3/TRBV12-4	many	TRBJ2-1	CASSPSGEQFF	TGTGCCAGCAGCCCATCGGGTGAGCAGTTCTTC
TRBD1	TRBV29-1	few	TRBJ2-1	CSVTGTGGNEQFF	TGCAGCGTAACGGGGACAGGGGGAAATGAGCAGTTCTTC
TRBD1	TRBV25-1	-	TRBJ2-1	CACRGFYNEQFF	TGTGCCTGCAGGGGGTTCTACAATGAGCAGTTCTTC
-	TRBV15	few	TRBJ2-1	CATSRAHYNEQFF	TGTGCCACCAGCAGGGCCCATTACAATGAGCAGTTCTTC
-	TRBV7-6	-	TRBJ2-7	CASSLGPNGEQYF	TGTGCCAGCAGCTTAGGACCCAACGGGGAGCAGTACTTC
-	TRBV12-3/TRBV12-4	-	TRBJ1-2	CASSLDSANYGYTF	TGTGCCAGCAGTTTAGATTCGGCGAACTATGGCTACACCTTC
-	TRBV5-8	-	TRBJ2-3	CASSLPDRRRDTQYF	TGTGCCAGCAGCTTACCGGACCGGAGGAGAGATACGCAGTATTTT
-	TRBV24-1	few	TRBJ2-3	CATRGSGSDTQYF	TGTGCCACCAGGGGGTCGGGGTCAGATACGCAGTATTTT